The entry below gives a single T cell receptor (beta chain) sequence along with its context. It has no known antigen specificity. No much larger clonotype is one base removed from it; base qualities were not supplied. Separate from the approximately 670-subject first cohort, the validation cohort of 90 to 150 subjects was the group to which the donors belonged. The library was prepared using the immunoSEQ multiplex PCR assay. Processing in the source paper ran as follows. A statistical classification framework was developed to diagnose cytomegalovirus status using the catalog of TCR beta chain sequences. TCRdb's version of the immuneACCESS table is confined to in-frame rearrangements and falls short of the full clone set. An unresolved V gene accounts for under half of the shortfall where checked; the remainder is of unknown origin. V and J calls plus clone size are reproduced from that table; the DNA served to infer D and trimming. The table for this sample lists approximately 150,000 clones; under 95% of them were counted only once. Jointly, the top ten make up roughly 3% of the sample.

The entry originates in a study of cytomegalovirus exposure and HLA in healthy donors (dated by TCRdb to the late 2010s). For the wider study: According to a later analysis, the roughly 130 validation repertoires were produced on the same platform as the approximately 620 repertoires of the first cohort. The study was designed to test whether signatures of past pathogen exposure could be identified by cataloging public T cell receptors. In addition to the first cohort of 650 to 800 subjects, a separate validation cohort of 130 or so different subjects was used. High-throughput TCR immunosequencing, statistical association of individual TCRs with disease status, and machine learning were combined to predict cytomegalovirus infection status. What the authors observed across the whole study: The authors suggested that the approach could potentially be generalized to other disease states and immunological phenotypes. Cytomegalovirus status was reported to be diagnosed by the classifier with high specificity and sensitivity in both the original and validation cohorts. Across donors, most TCR sequences were observed very rarely, whereas some public TCRs were present in many individuals. A few of the identified cytomegalovirus-associated TCR beta chains were confirmed in vitro to be specific for cytomegalovirus antigens. All 120 or so repertoires were used to score co-occurrence in the validation cohort in a later analysis, because that analysis had no HLA typing for the cohort. Subsequent analysis determined that TCRs grouped into clusters in the first cohort also showed a tendency toward co-occurrence across the roughly 110 validation repertoires, and roughly 95% of cluster scores exceeded 0. The study gave a list of about 160 TCR beta chains associated with cytomegalovirus.

CDR1 and CDR2 are read off the germline V gene as LGHNA and YSLEER. Relative to germline, V is missing 3 bases and J is missing 5 bases, with 4 bases of the junction outside any gene match. The CDR3 numbers 14 residues from cysteine through phenylalanine. Only the CDR3 region is kept as DNA, spanning 42 bases read in frame from base 1. The chain joins TRBV4-3 to TRBJ1-2; 9 central nucleotides agree with TRBD1. The TCR comes from a woman aged 18-30 years in good health and CMV-seropositive. Input material: PBMCs. DNA sequence: TGCGCCAGCAGCCAGACAGGGGGGGGGTATGGCTACACCTTC. It codes for CASSQTGGGYGYTF.